The clone carrying this TCR beta chain was recorded once. CDR1 is SGHTA and CDR2 is FQGNSA in the germline V gene. The V end was cut by 5 bases, the J end by 1 base, with 7 bases between. The CDR3 has 13 residues. This entry belongs to a study of cytomegalovirus exposure and HLA in healthy donors. The PCR had 60 Vbeta and 13 Jbeta primers. Generated by immunoSEQ multiplex PCR, the TCRdb table keeps only in-frame clones and is missing some. This table holds tens of thousands of clones, just over 70% found once. The gene calls are TRBV7-2 and TRBJ2-3; D remains ambiguous. The source is a man in his 60s in good health and CMV-seronegative. The sequencing input was PBMCs. The CDR3 sequence is CASSITRTDTQYF. DNA of the CDR3: TGTGCCAGCAGCATAACTCGCACAGATACGCAGTATTTT.